These 16 T cell receptor beta chains were all obtained from the same sample, sequenced in a study of OX40 agonist ivuxolimab in advanced cancers. Method: immunoSEQ multiplex PCR; TCRdb's copy keeps in-frame clones and lacks some. The sample has approximately 50,000 clones; 80% to 90% are singletons. The material sequenced was CD4+ or CD8+ T cells sorted from blood, taken in a trial of the OX40 agonist ivuxolimab. These receptors were collected from an adult with an advanced solid tumor such as melanoma, head and neck, liver or kidney cancer.

The chain has TRBV5-1 and TRBJ2-5; the match to TRBD2 covers 10 bases. Losses at the gene ends were 3 bases for V and 4 bases for J; bases not matched to a gene: 3. CDR3 length: 14 residues. Germline V CDR1 and CDR2: SGHRS, YFSETQ. The CDR3 DNA follows: TGCGCCAGCAGCTATCTAGCGGGAGTAGAGACCCAGTACTTC. The encoded protein is CASSYLAGVETQYF.

V is TRBV6-1 and J is TRBJ2-5; D uncertain. Germline lookup yields CDR1 MNHNS and CDR2 SASEGT. V lost 4 bases and J lost 1, with 16 bases in between. The CDR3 runs 16 residues. CDR3 in amino acids: CASSASRSGGQETQYF. The CDR3 nucleotides are TGTGCCAGCAGTGCATCAAGGTCTGGCGGCCAAGAGACCCAGTACTTC.

The V gene is TRBV7-9, the J gene TRBJ2-5, with 8 bases that match TRBD1. The CDR3 covers 14 residues. J lost 5 bases, V lost 5 bases, and 7 bases had no gene match. Germline V gene lookup returns CDR1 SEHNR and CDR2 FQNEAQ (reference sequence). Here the CDR3 reads CASSTTPGGETQYF. The CDR3 DNA reads TGTGCCAGCAGCACAACCCCAGGGGGCGAGACCCAGTACTTC.

The rearrangement joins TRBV7-3 to TRBJ2-1; a weak D match, TRBD2 (6 bases). Trimming left V 3 bases short and J 8 bases short, with 17 bases between. This CDR3 is 15 amino acids long. Germline V gene sequence: CDR1 SGHTA, CDR2 FQGTGA. CDR3 amino acids: CASSFGTGQWDEQFF. The CDR3 DNA reads as TGTGCCAGCAGCTTCGGGACTGGGCAATGGGATGAGCAGTTCTTC.

This rearrangement joins TRBV30 to TRBJ2-7; D is possibly TRBD1 (5 bases). Germline loops: CDR1 GTSNPN, CDR2 SVGIG (reference sequence). V shed 1 base and J shed 5 bases, with 9 bases lying between them. The CDR3 loop spans 12 amino acids. The CDR3 DNA follows: TGTGCCTGGAGTGCAGGGCGCGACGAGCAGTACTTC. Translation: CAWSAGRDEQYF.

The CDR3 loop reads CSVVGGLFTEAFF. CDR3 bases: TGCAGCGTTGTGGGTGGGTTATTCACTGAAGCTTTCTTT. The gene calls are TRBV29-1 and TRBJ1-1; D call uncertain. From germline, CDR1 is SQVTM and CDR2 ANQGSEA. The V gene lost 4 bases and the J gene lost 4 bases, with 13 bases spanning the gap. The CDR3 is 13 residues long.

The chain recombines TRBV5-4 with TRBJ2-1; TRBD2 is a possible D gene (6 bases). Looked up from germline, CDR1 is SGHNT and CDR2 is YYREEE (reference sequence). V lost 4 bases and J 2 bases, leaving 13 bases between the germline ends. The CDR3 is 15 residues long. The CDR3: CASSPPGGTYNEQFF. DNA for the CDR3: TGTGCCAGCAGCCCTCCTGGCGGGACCTACAATGAGCAGTTCTTC. The whole variable domain, remainder taken from reference TRBV5-4 and TRBJ2-1, is ETGVTQSPTHLIKTRGQQVTLRCSSQSGHNTVSWYQQALGQGPQFIFQYYREEENGRGNFPPRFSGLQFPNYSSELNVNALELDDSALYLCASSPPGGTYNEQFFGPGTRLTVL.

The DNA for the CDR3 is TGTGCCAGCAGCTCCCCGTCTTTGCGGGATAATGCTGAGCAGTTCTTC. This codes for CASSSPSLRDNAEQFF. The rearrangement joins TRBV13 to TRBJ2-1; TRBD2 is a possible D gene (6 bases). From germline, CDR1 is PRHDT and CDR2 FYEKMQ (reference sequence). With 4 bases removed from V and 9 bases from J, the gap between germline ends came to 22 bases. The CDR3 consists of 16 residues. Supplemented by reference TRBV13 and TRBJ2-1, the full variable domain reads AAGVIQSPRHLIKEKRETATLKCYPIPRHDTVYWYQQGPGQDPQFLISFYEKMQSDKGSIPDRFSAQQFSDYHSELNMSSLELGDSALYFCASSSPSLRDNAEQFFGPGTRLTVL.

This sequence joins TRBV29-1 and TRBJ2-5; D not resolved. Trimming removed 3 bases at V and 2 bases at J, with 7 bases between. The CDR3 has 12 residues. Germline V CDR1 and CDR2: SQVTM, ANQGSEA. The chain's CDR3 is CSVDRNQETQYF. CDR3 nucleotide sequence: TGCAGCGTTGATCGTAATCAAGAGACCCAGTACTTC.

This clone was counted between two and nine times. CDR3 region: CASSQGPYEQYF. The DNA for the CDR3 is TGTGCCAGCAGCCAGGGACCCTACGAGCAGTACTTC. V usage is TRBV6-1 and J usage is TRBJ2-7; the D gene could be TRBD1 or TRBD2 (5 bases each). The CDR3 consists of 12 residues. The germline CDR1 and CDR2 sequences are MNHNS and SASEGT. Between the trimmed V and J ends, which lost 6 bases and 2 bases, there was a span of 8 bases.

This chain connects TRBV10-3 to TRBJ1-5, with no clear D. V was shortened by 2 bases and J by 7 bases, with 21 bases between the two germline ends. CDR1 is ENHRY, CDR2 SYGVKD, per germline. The CDR3 has 17 residues. The CDR3 DNA reads as TGTGCCATCAGTGAGGGCTTAGGCCTTAGAGTAGGGCAGCCCCAGCATTTT. Protein product: CAISEGLGLRVGQPQHF.

The chain has TRBV7-2 and TRBJ2-3; a possible D gene is TRBD2 (5 bases). This CDR3 has 14 amino acids. The V end was cut by 5 bases, the J end by 5 bases, with 14 bases between. Germline CDR1 SGHTA, CDR2 FQGNSA. The CDR3 region has the DNA TGTGCCAGCAGCCTCGTGCGGGTTGGAGATACGCAGTATTTT. Translated: CASSLVRVGDTQYF.

The J gene is TRBJ1-1, the V gene TRBV6-1; tentative D call: TRBD1 (5 bases). This CDR3 is built from 12 residues. The germline V and J ends were trimmed by 6 bases and 3 bases, with 8 bases remaining between them. Germline lookup yields CDR1 MNHNS and CDR2 SASEGT. The CDR3 DNA follows: TGTGCCAGCAGGCTGGGGGACACTGAAGCTTTCTTT. Amino acids: CASRLGDTEAFF.

The gene calls are TRBV6-1 and TRBJ1-1, with D possibly TRBD1 on 6 matching bases. The germline CDR1 and CDR2 sequences are MNHNS and SASEGT. The CDR3 sequence is 13 residues long. Trimming cost V 6 bases and J 5 bases, with 13 bases left between them. CDR3: CASRGARGTEAFF. The CDR3 DNA is TGTGCCAGCAGGGGGGCACGGGGGACTGAAGCTTTCTTT.

The chain is built from TRBV21-1 and TRBJ1-4. TRBV21-1 is annotated as a pseudogene. There are 16 residues in the CDR3. The CDR3 nucleotides are TGTGCCAGCAGCCTTCGGGGTTCGAGGACTAATGAAAAACTGTTTTTT. It is translated as CASSLRGSRTNEKLFF.

This clone turned up a few times. The V gene is TRBV11-1, the J gene TRBJ2-3; the D gene is possibly TRBD2 (6 bases). Trimming shortened V by 5 bases and J by 5 bases, and 17 bases separated the two germline ends. The CDR3 has 15 residues. CDR1 SGHAT and CDR2 FQDESV come from the germline V gene (reference sequence). The CDR3 DNA reads TGTGCCAGCAGCCGTAACCAGGCGGGGATAGATACGCAGTATTTT. This sequence encodes CASSRNQAGIDTQYF. Variable domain in full (rest from reference TRBV11-1 and TRBJ2-3): EAEVAQSPRYKITEKSQAVAFWCDPISGHATLYWYRQILGQGPELLVQFQDESVVDDSQLPKDRFSAERLKGVDSTLKIQPAELGDSAMYLCASSRNQAGIDTQYFGPGTRLTVL.